One and the same sample provided the 30 T cell receptor beta chains below, sequenced in a study of blood T cell repertoires in COVID-19 (TCRdb year 2020). Library preparation was by the immunoSEQ multiplex PCR assay. TCRdb obtained this table from immuneACCESS and retained in-frame rearrangements with V and J assigned. These tables miss some clones; where compared with another copy, unresolved V genes account for less than half of the shortfall, and the remainder is unexplained. For this sample the table gives under 200,000 clones, of which approximately 91% were detected only once. The top ten hold roughly 2% of the sample. The sequencing input was peripheral blood. Receptors were obtained from a man younger than 35 with acute or convalescent COVID-19.

This clone was observed once. V gene TRBV14 combines with J gene TRBJ2-1; TRBD2 matches 11 bases. The V gene end was trimmed by 4 bases and the J gene end by 3 bases; junction bases not matched to a gene: 5. This CDR3 spans 16 amino acids. Per the germline V gene, CDR1 is SGHDN and CDR2 is FVKESK. DNA for the CDR3: TGTGCCAGCAGCCGCCGAACTAGCGGGAGCTACAATGAGCAGTTCTTC. Translation gives CASSRRTSGSYNEQFF.

CDR3 sequence (DNA): TGTGCCAGCAGCCTGTTCACATATGCAACTAATGAAAAACTGTTTTTT. Protein sequence: CASSLFTYATNEKLFF. V gene TRBV7-8 combines with J gene TRBJ1-4; no reliable D call. V lost 5 bases to trimming and J lost 0 bases, with 13 bases between them. Germline CDR1 is SGHVS and CDR2 is FQNEAQ. This CDR3 region has 16 residues. Based on the CDR3 plus reference TRBV7-8 and TRBJ1-4, the full variable domain is GAGVSQSPRYKVAKRGQDVALRCDPISGHVSLFWYQQALGQGPEFLTYFQNEAQLDKSGLPSDRFFAERPEGSVSTLKIQRTQQEDSAVYLCASSLFTYATNEKLFFGSGTQLSVL.

The chain links TRBV7-9 to TRBJ2-3, with TRBD1 matching 8 bases. V was clipped by 5 bases and J by 3 bases; unmatched bases: 10. CDR1 and CDR2 from the germline V gene are SEHNR and FQNEAQ (reference sequence). The CDR3 sequence is 16 residues long. The CDR3 loop reads CASSPRTGYMTDTQYF. In DNA form, the CDR3 reads TGTGCCAGCAGCCCACGGACAGGGTATATGACAGATACGCAGTATTTT.

The V gene is TRBV19, the J gene TRBJ1-1; a possible D gene is TRBD1 (5 bases). Germline CDR1 and CDR2: LNHDA and SQIVND (reference sequence). V was clipped by 3 bases and J by 1 base, with 9 bases between them. The CDR3 is 14 amino acids. CDR3 in amino acids: CASSMGRWNTEAFF. In DNA form, the CDR3 reads TGTGCCAGTAGTATGGGGCGATGGAACACTGAAGCTTTCTTT. The variable domain in full, with the rest retrieved from reference TRBV19 and TRBJ1-1, is DGGITQSPKYLFRKEGQNVTLSCEQNLNHDAMYWYRQDPGQGLRLIYYSQIVNDFQKGDIAEGYSVSREKKESFPLTVTSAQKNPTAFYLCASSMGRWNTEAFFGQGTRLTVV.

V gene TRBV4-1 combines with J gene TRBJ2-1, with a possible D match to TRBD2 (7 bases). There are 16 residues in the CDR3. Germline V gene data show CDR1 as MGHRA and CDR2 as YSYEKL. The V end lost 0 bases, the J end lost 7 bases, and 16 bases lay between the germline ends. The CDR3 nucleotides are TGCGCCAGCAGCCAAGATCAGGTGGGGGGGCGGAATGAGCAGTTCTTC. Residues: CASSQDQVGGRNEQFF.

This clone has a single count. The rearrangement joins TRBV4-1 to TRBJ2-7; TRBD1 is a possible D gene (6 bases). This CDR3 has 18 residues. The germline V and J ends were trimmed by 0 bases and 6 bases, with 24 bases remaining between them. Per the germline V gene, CDR1 is MGHRA and CDR2 is YSYEKL. The CDR3 DNA reads as TGCGCCAGCAGCCAAGATGGGGGCTGGGGCGCTGCTTTAGGCGAGCAGTACTTC. Translated: CASSQDGGWGAALGEQYF.

The chain carries TRBV6-1 and TRBJ1-1; TRBD1 matches at 8 bases. The CDR3 runs to 18 residues. V lost 2 bases and J lost 5; bases outside the gene matches: 16. CDR1 and CDR2 (germline): MNHNS, SASEGT. CDR3 DNA: TGTGCCAGCAGTGAATTGGGGGCGTCAGGGGGCGCTGGGACTGAAGCTTTCTTT. Translating it yields CASSELGASGGAGTEAFF.

The CDR3 DNA sequence: TGTGCCAGCAGCCCCCAGGACAGGGTTGAGACCCAGTACTTC. Translated, it gives CASSPQDRVETQYF. This chain joins TRBV9 and TRBJ2-5, with TRBD1 matching over 8 bases. The CDR3 spans 14 residues. The germline V gene has CDR1 SGDLS and CDR2 YYNGEE. V shed 4 bases, J shed 5 bases, and the junction held 7 bases outside the gene matches.

This clone was observed once. The rearrangement uses TRBV24-1 and TRBJ2-3, with 10 bases fitting TRBD1. The CDR3 sequence is 17 residues long. Germline V gene lookup returns CDR1 KGHDR and CDR2 SFDVKD. V shed 5 bases and J 3 bases; nucleotides not matched to a gene: 10. The CDR3 spells CATSVLPTGQGTDTQYF. CDR3 DNA: TGTGCCACCAGTGTCTTACCCACGGGACAGGGGACAGATACGCAGTATTTT.

This clone was observed once. This chain connects TRBV6-5 to TRBJ2-7; perhaps TRBD1 as D (5 bases). V was clipped by 6 bases and J by 1 base, with 7 bases between them. Germline CDR1 and CDR2: MNHEY and SVGAGI. The CDR3 consists of 12 residues. The CDR3 DNA reads as TGTGCCAGCAGGACAGATTCCTACGAGCAGTACTTC. Its protein is CASRTDSYEQYF.

The V and J genes are TRBV27 and TRBJ1-1; 8 nucleotides agree with TRBD1. The CDR3 runs to 15 residues. With 3 bases clipped from V and 8 bases from J, the junction kept 11 bases outside the gene matches. Germline V gene lookup returns CDR1 MNHEY and CDR2 SMNVEV (reference sequence). The CDR3 reads CASSFRETGAFEAFF. DNA of the CDR3: TGTGCCAGCAGTTTCCGTGAGACAGGGGCCTTCGAAGCTTTCTTT.

This clone was picked up a small number of times. The CDR3 DNA reads TGTGCCAGCAGCTTAGAGGCACAGGGGGCTAGCGGGAGGACAGATACGCAGTATTTT. It specifies CASSLEAQGASGRTDTQYF. The J gene is TRBJ2-3, the V gene TRBV11-3; TRBD2 matches 11 bases. Trimming cost V 0 bases and J 3 bases; bases outside gene matches: 11. This CDR3 has 19 residues. CDR1 and CDR2 from the germline V gene are SGHNT and YENEEA.

The V gene is TRBV21-1, the J gene TRBJ1-5. TRBV21-1 is described as a pseudogene. The CDR3 loop spans 12 amino acids. CDR3 loop: CASSYNNQPQHF. The CDR3 DNA sequence: TGTGCCAGCAGCTATAACAATCAGCCCCAGCATTTT.

The chain recombines TRBV7-2 with TRBJ2-3; D perhaps matches TRBD1 (5 bases). This CDR3 is 15 amino acids long. Germline V gives CDR1 SGHTA, CDR2 FQGNSA. Trimming took off 4 bases at V and 3 bases at J, with 14 bases between the two ends. CDR3 DNA: TGTGCCAGCAGCTCCTATAGGGGAAATACAGATACGCAGTATTTT. This codes for CASSSYRGNTDTQYF.

The chain combines TRBV15 with TRBJ2-3, with D unresolved. The germline V gene has CDR1 LNHNV and CDR2 YYDKDF (reference sequence). Trimming took off 0 bases at V and 2 bases at J, with 12 bases between the two ends. The CDR3 consists of 16 residues. DNA of the CDR3: TGTGCCACCAGCAGAGACCTGAATCTAGACACAGATACGCAGTATTTT. Its protein is CATSRDLNLDTDTQYF.

Of note for this clone: This same CDR3 is encoded by further DNA sequences in the sample. The chain couples TRBV11-2 to TRBJ2-5; 9 bases are a match to TRBD1. Per the germline V gene, CDR1 is SGHAT and CDR2 is FQNNGV. V was clipped by 4 bases and J by 4 bases; unmatched bases: 1. This CDR3 is built from 13 residues. CDR3 sequence (DNA): TGTGCCAGCAGCTCGGACAGGGGAGAGACCCAGTACTTC. Translating gives CASSSDRGETQYF.

The chain links TRBV2 to TRBJ1-1; tentative D call: TRBD1 (6 bases). V was pared by 7 bases and J by 0 bases, with 15 bases between. The CDR3 has 15 amino acids. Germline lookup yields CDR1 SNHLY and CDR2 FYNNEI. CDR3 DNA sequence: TGTGCCAGCAAGGAATTAACAGGGATGAACACTGAAGCTTTCTTT. As protein: CASKELTGMNTEAFF.

CDR3 nucleotides: TGTGCCAGCAGCCAGGACATCTCCTATAATTCACCCCTCCACTTT. It translates to CASSQDISYNSPLHF. The chain recombines TRBV6-5 with TRBJ1-6; maybe TRBD1 (5 bases). Germline V CDR1 and CDR2: MNHEY, SVGAGI. The CDR3 consists of 15 residues. Trimming removed 6 bases from V and 0 bases from J, with 9 bases in between.

This clone was seen only once. J is TRBJ2-6 and V is TRBV5-1; TRBD1 is a possible D gene (6 bases). V gave up 4 bases and J gave up 0 bases, with 20 bases separating them. The CDR3 covers 19 residues. CDR1 and CDR2 from the germline V gene are SGHRS and YFSETQ. The CDR3 nucleotides read TGCGCCAGCAGCCGAACCGGACAGCAGACCCTCTCTGGGGCCAACGTCCTGACTTTC. Translated, it gives CASSRTGQQTLSGANVLTF. Supplemented by reference TRBV5-1 and TRBJ2-6, the full variable domain reads KAGVTQTPRYLIKTRGQQVTLSCSPISGHRSVSWYQQTPGQGLQFLFEYFSETQRNKGNFPGRFSGRQFSNSRSEMNVSTLELGDSALYLCASSRTGQQTLSGANVLTFGAGSRLTVL.

The chain uses TRBV3-1 (or the pseudogene TRBV3-2) and TRBJ2-1; TRBD1 aligns across 8 bases. V was clipped by 0 bases and J by 6 bases; unmatched bases: 4. The CDR3 has 15 amino acids. Germline V CDR1 and CDR2: LGHDT, YNNKEL (reference sequence). CDR3 sequence (DNA): TGTGCCAGCAGCCAAGACAGGGGGCATACCAATGAGCAGTTCTTC. Translation gives CASSQDRGHTNEQFF.

This rearrangement joins TRBV27 to TRBJ1-5, with 11 nucleotides matching TRBD1. The junction had 6 bases not matched to a gene; V was cut back by 0 bases and J by 11 bases. This CDR3 contains 15 residues. From germline, CDR1 is MNHEY and CDR2 SMNVEV (reference sequence). The CDR3 loop reads CASSLSRTGGTAQHF. CDR3 DNA sequence: TGTGCCAGCAGTTTATCGAGGACAGGGGGCACGGCCCAGCATTTT.

V gene TRBV29-1 combines with J gene TRBJ1-4; 9 bases are shared with TRBD1. With 7 bases clipped from V and 5 bases from J, the junction kept 20 bases outside the gene matches. The CDR3 sequence is 18 residues long. Per the germline V gene, CDR1 is SQVTM and CDR2 is ANQGSEA. As DNA, the CDR3 is TGCAGCGCTCTAGGACAGGGGATCTCAGAGGGCCAGAATGAAAAACTGTTTTTT. This sequence encodes CSALGQGISEGQNEKLFF.

The rearrangement joins TRBV28 to TRBJ1-1; 12 bases match TRBD1. This CDR3 spans 14 amino acids. J was trimmed by 4 bases and V by 5 bases; bases with no gene match: 2. Per the germline V gene, CDR1 is MDHEN and CDR2 is SYDVKM. CDR3 DNA sequence: TGTGCCAGCAGTGGGGACAGGGGGCCCACTGAAGCTTTCTTT. It is translated as CASSGDRGPTEAFF.

The rearrangement links TRBV19 to TRBJ1-5, with 8 bases identical to TRBD1. The CDR3 consists of 14 residues. Germline assignment: CDR1 LNHDA and CDR2 SQIVND (reference sequence). The V segment lost 3 bases and the J segment 11 bases; nucleotides outside the gene matches: 9. This CDR3 is CASSMLTGDSSQHF. As DNA, the CDR3 is TGTGCCAGTAGTATGTTGACAGGGGACTCGTCCCAGCATTTT.

The chain carries TRBV18 and TRBJ2-3; 7 bases line up with TRBD2. Trimming cost V 1 base and J 3 bases; bases outside gene matches: 4. The CDR3 length is 15 residues. Germline V gives CDR1 KGHSH, CDR2 LQKENI. The CDR3 nucleotides are TGTGCCAGCTCACCACAGCGGGGTGAGACAGATACGCAGTATTTT. Translating it yields CASSPQRGETDTQYF.

The rearrangement joins TRBV6-5 to TRBJ1-1; 7 bases are a match to TRBD1. CDR1 and CDR2 (germline): MNHEY, SVGAGI. Losses at the gene ends were 0 bases for V and 8 bases for J; bases not matched to a gene: 12. The CDR3 totals 16 residues. CDR3 sequence: CASSYSSMGTGVEAFF. The CDR3 DNA reads TGTGCCAGCAGTTACTCGAGTATGGGAACAGGGGTGGAAGCTTTCTTT.

With regard to this clone: Relative to the germline gene, one junction end is altered; a read error may explain this. The chain carries TRBV5-1 and TRBJ1-1; D unclear. The CDR3 loop spans 14 amino acids. In germline, CDR1 is SGHRS, CDR2 YFSETQ. The CDR3 region has the DNA TGCGCCAGCAGCTTGAACCTTATGAACTCTGAAGCTTTCTTT. Its protein product is CASSLNLMNSEAFF. The whole variable domain, remainder taken from reference TRBV5-1 and TRBJ1-1, is KAGVTQTPRYLIKTRGQQVTLSCSPISGHRSVSWYQQTPGQGLQFLFEYFSETQRNKGNFPGRFSGRQFSNSRSEMNVSTLELGDSALYLCASSLNLMNSEAFFGQGTRLTVV.

This chain links TRBV23-1 with TRBJ2-2, with D possibly being TRBD2 (6 bases). TRBV23-1 is noted as an ORF with a role that remains uncertain. Between the trimmed V and J ends, which lost 6 bases and 6 bases, there was a span of 26 bases. This CDR3 region has 18 residues. CDR3 protein: CASSQKTRREIGAGELFF. The CDR3 DNA follows: TGCGCCAGCAGCCAAAAAACTAGGAGGGAGATAGGGGCCGGGGAGCTGTTTTTT.

The chain employs TRBV5-1 and TRBJ2-2; no firm D call. This CDR3 contains 16 residues. Germline assignment: CDR1 SGHRS and CDR2 YFSETQ. V was cut by 5 bases and J by 0 bases, with 14 bases left in between. The CDR3 is CASSSAYSANTGELFF. CDR3 nucleotide sequence: TGCGCCAGCAGTTCTGCATACTCCGCGAACACCGGGGAGCTGTTTTTT.

V usage is TRBV19 and J usage is TRBJ2-1; 8 nucleotides agree with TRBD2. After removal of 10 bases from V and 5 bases from J, the junction contained 19 bases not matched to a gene. This CDR3 is built from 17 residues. Germline V gene data show CDR1 as LNHDA and CDR2 as SQIVND (reference sequence). DNA for the CDR3: TGTGCCACCAAACATCGTAGTAGCGGGACTACCGACAATGAGCAGTTCTTC. As protein: CATKHRSSGTTDNEQFF.